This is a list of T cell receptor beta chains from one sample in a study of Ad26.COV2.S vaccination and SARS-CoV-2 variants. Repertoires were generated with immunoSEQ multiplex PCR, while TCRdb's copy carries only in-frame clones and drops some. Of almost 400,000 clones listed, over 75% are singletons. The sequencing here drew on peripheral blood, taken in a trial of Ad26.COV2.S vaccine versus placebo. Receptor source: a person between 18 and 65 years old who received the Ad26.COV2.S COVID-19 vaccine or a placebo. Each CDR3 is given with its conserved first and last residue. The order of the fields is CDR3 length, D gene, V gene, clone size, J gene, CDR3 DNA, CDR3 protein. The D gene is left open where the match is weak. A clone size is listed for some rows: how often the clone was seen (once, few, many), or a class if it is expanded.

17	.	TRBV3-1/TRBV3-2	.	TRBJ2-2	TGTGCCAGCAGCCAAGAAAGAGGGCTAGCTAACACCGGGGAGCTGTTTTTT	CASSQERGLANTGELFF
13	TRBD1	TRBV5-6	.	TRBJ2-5	TGTGCCAGCAGCCTAATGACAGGGGAGACCCAGTACTTC	CASSLMTGETQYF
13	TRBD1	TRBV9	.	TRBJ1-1	TGTGCCAGCAGCGTAGAACAGGGGACTGAAGCTTTCTTT	CASSVEQGTEAFF
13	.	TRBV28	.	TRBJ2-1	TGTGCCAGCAGTTTTTCGGCTGGCAATGAGCAGTTCTTC	CASSFSAGNEQFF
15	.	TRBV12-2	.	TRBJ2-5	TGTGCAAGTCGCTTAGTAGGGCAGGGTAAAGAGACCCAGTACTTC	CASRLVGQGKETQYF
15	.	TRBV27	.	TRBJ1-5	TGTGCCAGCAGTTTATCGGGTGGGGGAAATCAGCCCCAGCATTTT	CASSLSGGGNQPQHF
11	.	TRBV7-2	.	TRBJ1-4	TGTGCCAGCAGCTCAGGTGAAAAACTGTTTTTT	CASSSGEKLFF
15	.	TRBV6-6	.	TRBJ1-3	TGTGCCAGCAGTCGATCTCAGGTCGCTGGAAACACCATATATTTT	CASSRSQVAGNTIYF
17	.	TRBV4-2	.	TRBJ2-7	TGTGCCAGCAGCCAAGAGGCTTTTGGGGGAATCCACTACGAGCAGTACTTC	CASSQEAFGGIHYEQYF
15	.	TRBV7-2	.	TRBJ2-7	TGTGCCAGCAGACAGGACCCAAACCCTTCCTACGAGCAGTACTTC	CASRQDPNPSYEQYF
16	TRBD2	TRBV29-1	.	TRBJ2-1	TGCAGCGTTGAAGATCGTCTGGGAGGGCCACTTCGTGAGCAGTTCTTC	CSVEDRLGGPLREQFF
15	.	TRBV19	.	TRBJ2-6	TGTGCCAGTAGTGCCTACCCGCGGGAGGCCAACGTCCTGACTTTC	CASSAYPREANVLTF
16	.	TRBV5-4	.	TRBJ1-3	TGTGCCAGCAGCCCAAGTACAGCCTTCTCTGGAAACACCATATATTTT	CASSPSTAFSGNTIYF
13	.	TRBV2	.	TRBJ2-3	TGTGCCAGCAGTGACACACGGGGAGATACGCAGTATTTT	CASSDTRGDTQYF
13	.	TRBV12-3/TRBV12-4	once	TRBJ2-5	TGTGCCAGCCTCATCAGTGGGCAAGAGACCCAGTACTTC	CASLISGQETQYF
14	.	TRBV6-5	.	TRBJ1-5	TGTGCCACCCTCCCCGGGTTCGGCAATCAGCCCCAGCATTTT	CATLPGFGNQPQHF
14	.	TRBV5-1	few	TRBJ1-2	TGCGCCAGCAGCTTGGCCACCGGGACGGATGGCTACACCTTC	CASSLATGTDGYTF
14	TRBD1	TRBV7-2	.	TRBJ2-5	TGTGCCAGCAGCCTATCGACAGGGCAAGAGACCCAGTACTTC	CASSLSTGQETQYF
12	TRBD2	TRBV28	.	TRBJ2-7	TGTGCCAGCAGTATCAGGACTAGCGGGCAGTACTTC	CASSIRTSGQYF
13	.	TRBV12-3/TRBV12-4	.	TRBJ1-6	TGTGCCAGCAGCAGGGGACGTGCTTCACCCCTCCACTTT	CASSRGRASPLHF
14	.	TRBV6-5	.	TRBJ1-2	TGTGCCAGCAGCTCGGGACGACTGGGGCCTGGCTACACCTTC	CASSSGRLGPGYTF
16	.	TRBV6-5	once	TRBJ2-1	TGTGCCAGCAGTTACTCGAGGGGGAGCTCCTACAATGAGCAGTTCTTC	CASSYSRGSSYNEQFF
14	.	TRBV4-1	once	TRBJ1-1	TGCGCCAGCAGCCAATACAGGGTAGAGACTGAAGCTTTCTTT	CASSQYRVETEAFF
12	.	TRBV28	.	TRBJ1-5	TGTGCCAGCAGTTTAAGGGGCCAGCCCCAGCATTTT	CASSLRGQPQHF
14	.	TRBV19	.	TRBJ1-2	TGTGCCAGTAGTATTTTATCAGGGAGCTATGGCTACACCTTC	CASSILSGSYGYTF
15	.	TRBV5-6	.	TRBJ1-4	TGTGCCAGCAGCTTGACAGGGCCTTTCAATGAAAAACTGTTTTTT	CASSLTGPFNEKLFF
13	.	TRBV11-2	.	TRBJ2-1	TGTGCCAGCAGCTTAGATCCTGTTTATGAGCAGTTCTTC	CASSLDPVYEQFF
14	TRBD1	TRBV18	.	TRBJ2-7	TGTGCCAGCTCAGCCGGACAGGGCGGGTACGAGCAGTACTTC	CASSAGQGGYEQYF
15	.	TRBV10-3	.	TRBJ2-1	TGTGCCATCAGTGTGGGGGATCGAGTGGAGGGTGAGCAGTTCTTC	CAISVGDRVEGEQFF
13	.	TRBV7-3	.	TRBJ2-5	TGTGCCAGCAGCCTGCAGAGAGCTGAGACCCAGTACTTC	CASSLQRAETQYF
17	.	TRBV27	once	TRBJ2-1	TGTGCCAGCAGTTTAGGGGACTTTAGGGCAGGGTGGAATGAGCAGTTCTTC	CASSLGDFRAGWNEQFF
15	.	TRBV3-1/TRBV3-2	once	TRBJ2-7	TGTGCCAGCAGCCAAGATAGGGGCCTCTCCTACGAGCAGTACTTC	CASSQDRGLSYEQYF
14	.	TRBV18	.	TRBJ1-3	TGTGCCAGCTCACCACAGGTTACTGGAAACACCATATATTTT	CASSPQVTGNTIYF
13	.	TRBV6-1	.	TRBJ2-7	TGTGCCAGCAGTGACCCGAAACTCTACGAGCAGTACTTC	CASSDPKLYEQYF
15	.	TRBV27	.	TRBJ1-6	TGTGCCAGCAGTCCGCGACAGAACTATAATTCACCCCTCCACTTT	CASSPRQNYNSPLHF